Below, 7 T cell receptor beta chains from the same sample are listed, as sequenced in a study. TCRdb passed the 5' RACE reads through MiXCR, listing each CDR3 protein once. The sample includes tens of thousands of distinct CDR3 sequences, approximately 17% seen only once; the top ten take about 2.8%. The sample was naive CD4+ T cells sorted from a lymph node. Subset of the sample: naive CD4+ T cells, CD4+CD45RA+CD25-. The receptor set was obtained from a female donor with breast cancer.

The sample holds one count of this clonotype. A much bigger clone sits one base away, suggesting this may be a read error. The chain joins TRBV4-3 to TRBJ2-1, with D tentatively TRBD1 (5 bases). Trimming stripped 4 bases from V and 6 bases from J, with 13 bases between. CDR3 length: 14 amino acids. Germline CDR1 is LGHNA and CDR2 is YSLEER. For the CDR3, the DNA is TGCGCCAGCAGCCTTTCCAGGGTTTCCAATGAGCAGTTCTTC. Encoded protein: CASSLSRVSNEQFF.

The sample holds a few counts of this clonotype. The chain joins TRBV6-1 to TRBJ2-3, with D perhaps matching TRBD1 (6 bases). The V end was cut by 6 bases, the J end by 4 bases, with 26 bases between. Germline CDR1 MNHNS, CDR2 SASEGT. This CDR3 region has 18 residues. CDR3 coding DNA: TGTGCCAGCAGGACTGGACAGCTCGGCCCCCAGGGCGCAGATACGCAGTATTTT. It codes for CASRTGQLGPQGADTQYF.

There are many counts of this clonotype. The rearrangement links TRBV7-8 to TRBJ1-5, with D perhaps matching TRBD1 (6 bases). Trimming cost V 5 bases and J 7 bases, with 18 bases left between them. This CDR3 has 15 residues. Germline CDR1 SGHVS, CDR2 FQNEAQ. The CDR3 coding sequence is TGTGCCAGCAGCGATGACACGGGGGCGCGACAGCCCCAGCATTTT. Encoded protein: CASSDDTGARQPQHF.

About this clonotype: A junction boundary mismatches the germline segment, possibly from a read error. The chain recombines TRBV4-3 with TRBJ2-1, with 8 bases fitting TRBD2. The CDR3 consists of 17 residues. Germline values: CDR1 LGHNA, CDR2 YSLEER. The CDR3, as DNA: TGCGCCAGCAGCCAGGCCCCTGGGGGCGGGGGGTCCAATGAGCAGTCCTTC. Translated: CASSQAPGGGGSNEQSF.

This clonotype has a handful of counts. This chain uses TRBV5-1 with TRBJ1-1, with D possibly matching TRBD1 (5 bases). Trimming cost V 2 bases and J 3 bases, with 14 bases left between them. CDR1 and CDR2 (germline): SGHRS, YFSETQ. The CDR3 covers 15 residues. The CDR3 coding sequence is TGCGCCAGCAGCTTCTACGCAGTGGGGGACACTGAAGCTTTCTTT. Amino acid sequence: CASSFYAVGDTEAFF.

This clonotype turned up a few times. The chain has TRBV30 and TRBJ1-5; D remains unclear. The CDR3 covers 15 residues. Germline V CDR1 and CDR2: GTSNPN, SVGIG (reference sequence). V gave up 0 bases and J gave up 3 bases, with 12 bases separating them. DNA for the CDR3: TGTGCCTGGAGTGTCAAGACACTCGACAATCAGCCCCAGCATTTT. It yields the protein CAWSVKTLDNQPQHF.

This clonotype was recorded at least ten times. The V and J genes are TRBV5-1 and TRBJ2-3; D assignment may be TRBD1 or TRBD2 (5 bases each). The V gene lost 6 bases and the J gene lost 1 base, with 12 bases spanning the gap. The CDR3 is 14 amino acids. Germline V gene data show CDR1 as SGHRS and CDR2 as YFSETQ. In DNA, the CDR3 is TGCGCCAGCACCAGGGACCAAGGCACAGATACGCAGTATTTT. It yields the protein CASTRDQGTDTQYF.